The clone carrying this TCR beta chain was picked up one time. Its antigen remains unknown. Trimming removed 2 bases from V and 4 bases from J; junction bases left unmatched: 2. This CDR3 comprises 14 residues. Germline CDR1 reads MNHEY; CDR2 reads SVGAGI. This entry comes from a study of PD-1 blockade in mismatch repair-deficient tumors. In the study overall: Patients had more than ten mismatch repair-deficient cancer types, all previously treated and progressing. Study conclusions and caveats: Tumor-resident clones, often absent from pretreatment blood, expanded after pembrolizumab and then contracted.

Mismatch repair deficiency was confirmed in all patients, by PCR or immunohistochemistry. A few pembrolizumab responders had their TCRs sequenced. The data were produced by immunoSEQ multiplex PCR, yet TCRdb's version contains in-frame clones alone and is incomplete. The sample lists fewer than 100,000 clones, roughly 80% seen once, with more than 2.5% in the top ten. The receptor was derived from an adult with mismatch repair-deficient cancer. The sample in question was peripheral blood, obtained 12 weeks after starting pembrolizumab. This chain joins TRBV6-5 and TRBJ2-1, with 7 positions matching TRBD1. The CDR3 nucleotides are TGTGCCAGCAGTTACACGACAGGGTACAATGAGCAGTTCTTC. It specifies CASSYTTGYNEQFF.